This T cell receptor beta chain was observed in a study of response to subunit inactivated influenza vaccine. This clonotype was seen a few times. One entry per CDR3 protein results from TCRdb running MiXCR on the RT-PCR reads. The sample has around 520,000 distinct CDR3 sequences, 12% seen once; the top ten hold roughly 10%. Trimming left V 7 bases short and J 3 bases short, with 15 bases between. CDR3 length: 14 amino acids. CDR1 is MNHNS and CDR2 is SASEGT in the germline V gene. The receptor's source is a man over 45 who received an inactivated influenza vaccine. The source material was PBMCs from blood, sampled on the day of vaccination. The chain combines TRBV6-1 with TRBJ1-2; possibly TRBD1 for D (5 bases). This CDR3 is CASTDSPDYYGYTF. In DNA, the CDR3 is TGTGCCAGCACCGACAGCCCTGATTACTATGGCTACACCTTC.